This is a list of T cell receptor beta chains from one sample in a study of blood T cell repertoires in COVID-19. The protocol was immunoSEQ multiplex PCR, while the TCRdb copy is restricted to in-frame clones and leaves out a portion. The sample consists of more than 200,000 clones, around 80% of them appearing once. Sequencing was done on a sample of peripheral blood. These receptors were taken from a man aged 55 to 70 with acute or convalescent COVID-19. CDR3s include the opening cysteine and the closing phenylalanine or tryptophan. D genes are given only for firm matches. Expanded clones are given a class, and other clones once, few, many or no size at all.

j_gene	d_gene	v_gene	abundance	CDR3aa	CDR3nt
TRBJ2-7	-	TRBV6-6	-	CASSYLGHEGEQYF	TGTGCCAGCAGTTACCTAGGGCATGAGGGCGAGCAGTACTTC
TRBJ2-1	TRBD2	TRBV7-2	-	CASGQGLVWNEQFF	TGTGCCAGCGGGCAGGGACTAGTTTGGAATGAGCAGTTCTTC
TRBJ1-5	TRBD1	TRBV27	-	CASSSGQGFNQPQHF	TGTGCCAGCAGTTCCGGACAGGGTTTCAATCAGCCCCAGCATTTT
TRBJ2-2	-	TRBV11-2	once	CASSRRGNTGELFF	TGTGCCAGCAGCCGGAGGGGGAACACCGGGGAGCTGTTTTTT
TRBJ2-3	-	TRBV7-3	-	CASSTSGQGTQYF	TGTGCCAGCAGCACATCAGGCCAGGGTACGCAGTATTTT
TRBJ2-4	TRBD2	TRBV3-1/TRBV3-2	-	CASSQAGGGNIQYF	TGTGCCAGCAGCCAAGCGGGAGGGGGAAACATTCAGTACTTC
TRBJ2-4	-	TRBV7-9	-	CASSLAQGGSIQYF	TGTGCCAGCAGCTTAGCTCAGGGGGGTAGCATTCAGTACTTC
TRBJ1-1	-	TRBV28	-	CASSFPPFTEAFF	TGTGCCAGCAGTTTCCCCCCTTTCACTGAAGCTTTCTTT
TRBJ2-7	TRBD1	TRBV7-2	-	CASSTRQGGEQYF	TGTGCCAGCAGTACCCGACAGGGCGGCGAGCAGTACTTC
TRBJ1-5	-	TRBV9	-	CASSVSHVSQPQHF	TGTGCCAGCAGCGTATCCCACGTTAGTCAGCCCCAGCATTTT
TRBJ2-1	TRBD2	TRBV27	-	CASSLFSSSGREAYNEQFF	TGTGCCAGCAGTTTATTTAGCTCTAGCGGGAGGGAGGCCTACAATGAGCAGTTCTTC
TRBJ2-2	-	TRBV5-1	once	CASSLSTPSDRYTGELFF	TGCGCCAGCAGCTTGTCGACCCCATCAGACAGATACACCGGGGAGCTGTTTTTT
TRBJ1-6	TRBD1	TRBV5-4	-	CASSLAPPRGQGGNSPLHF	TGTGCCAGCAGCTTGGCCCCCCCCCGAGGACAGGGGGGAAATTCACCCCTCCACTTT
TRBJ2-7	TRBD1	TRBV6-2/TRBV6-3	-	CASSSYPGTDEQYF	TGTGCCAGCAGTTCCTATCCCGGGACAGACGAGCAGTACTTC
TRBJ2-6	-	TRBV25-1	few	CASSDPNRSGANVLTF	TGTGCCAGCAGTGATCCAAACAGGTCTGGGGCCAACGTCCTGACTTTC
TRBJ1-1	TRBD1	TRBV28	-	CASSFLRQGVRTEAFF	TGTGCCAGCAGTTTCCTCAGACAGGGGGTTCGGACTGAAGCTTTCTTT
TRBJ2-5	-	TRBV5-1	-	CASSWGSGYGMGGETQYF	TGCGCCAGCAGCTGGGGTTCAGGGTACGGTATGGGAGGCGAGACCCAGTACTTC
TRBJ1-6	-	TRBV28	-	CASRKGGNSPLHF	TGTGCCAGCAGAAAGGGGGGGAATTCACCCCTCCACTTT
TRBJ1-2	-	TRBV27	-	CASSPSQGEKVYGYTF	TGTGCCAGCAGTCCAAGCCAGGGTGAAAAGGTCTATGGCTACACCTTC
TRBJ1-5	TRBD1	TRBV12-5	-	CASGLVGSQGGHF	TGTGCTAGTGGTTTGGTAGGTTCGCAGGGGGGGCATTTT
TRBJ1-3	TRBD1	TRBV19	-	CASSQSIPGQGFFSGNTIYF	TGTGCCAGTAGCCAATCTATACCGGGACAGGGCTTCTTCTCTGGAAACACCATATATTTT
TRBJ1-1	TRBD1	TRBV19	-	CASRQGRNSNTEAFF	TGTGCCAGTAGACAGGGGAGAAATTCGAACACTGAAGCTTTCTTT
TRBJ1-4	TRBD1	TRBV28	-	CASSLGYRGSNEKLFF	TGTGCCAGCAGTTTAGGTTACAGGGGGTCTAATGAAAAACTGTTTTTT
TRBJ2-3	TRBD2	TRBV2	few	CASSDRSAWTSGVTDTQYF	TGTGCCAGCAGTGATCGCTCGGCATGGACTAGCGGGGTCACAGATACGCAGTATTTT
TRBJ1-3	-	TRBV20-1	-	CSASVISGNTIYF	TGCAGTGCTAGTGTTATCTCTGGAAACACCATATATTTT
TRBJ2-3	-	TRBV5-1	once	CASSLVLRGADTQYF	TGCGCCAGCAGCTTGGTCCTCCGCGGGGCAGATACGCAGTATTTT
TRBJ2-7	TRBD1	TRBV13	-	CASGDRSSYEQYF	TGTGCCAGCGGGGACAGGAGCTCCTACGAGCAGTACTTC
TRBJ2-5	-	TRBV2	-	CASSGQGSRQETQYF	TGTGCCAGCAGCGGGCAGGGCAGCAGACAAGAGACCCAGTACTTC
TRBJ2-3	TRBD2	TRBV7-3	-	CASTLGTSGTDTQYF	TGTGCCAGCACCCTCGGGACTAGCGGCACAGATACGCAGTATTTT
TRBJ1-2	-	TRBV12-3/TRBV12-4	-	CASSLAASYGYTF	TGTGCCAGCAGCCTGGCGGCTAGTTATGGCTACACCTTC
TRBJ1-2	-	TRBV3-1/TRBV3-2	-	CASSQVYTGSNYGYTF	TGTGCCAGCAGCCAAGTGTATACGGGATCTAACTATGGCTACACCTTC
TRBJ2-1	TRBD2	TRBV18	-	CASSPPGLAGGDEQFF	TGTGCCAGCTCACCACCCGGACTAGCGGGGGGGGATGAGCAGTTCTTC
TRBJ1-4	-	TRBV18	-	CASSPDGTSRVGLFF	TGTGCCAGCTCCCCGGACGGGACTAGTCGGGTAGGGCTGTTTTTT
TRBJ2-2	-	TRBV5-1	-	CASSLWTANTGELFF	TGCGCCAGCAGCTTGTGGACAGCGAACACCGGGGAGCTGTTTTTT
TRBJ2-1	-	TRBV6-5	-	CASRQLGLPYNEQFF	TGTGCCAGCAGACAACTAGGTCTCCCCTACAATGAGCAGTTCTTC
TRBJ2-1	-	TRBV28	-	CASSLRRSSYNEQFF	TGTGCCAGCAGTTTAAGGCGGTCCTCCTACAATGAGCAGTTCTTC
TRBJ2-7	TRBD1	TRBV12-3/TRBV12-4	-	CASRGQGSDEQYF	TGTGCCAGCAGGGGACAGGGGTCCGACGAGCAGTACTTC
TRBJ1-2	-	TRBV4-3	-	CASSPQDSRYGYTF	TGCGCCAGCAGCCCTCAGGACAGTCGGTATGGCTACACCTTC
TRBJ2-7	TRBD2	TRBV7-9	-	CASSERLAGFYEQYF	TGTGCCAGCAGCGAGAGACTAGCGGGTTTTTACGAGCAGTACTTC
TRBJ2-2	-	TRBV7-3	once	CASSKLGAGRTGELFF	TGTGCCAGCAGCAAACTTGGGGCAGGGAGGACCGGGGAGCTGTTTTTT
TRBJ2-7	TRBD1	TRBV28	-	CASSLSIGQGVGEQYF	TGTGCCAGCAGCCTTTCGATAGGACAGGGGGTTGGGGAGCAGTACTTC